The clone carrying this TCR beta chain was observed a single time. Its antigen is still unknown. The data are from a study of cytomegalovirus exposure and HLA in healthy donors. Using immunoSEQ multiplex PCR, the repertoire was profiled, and TCRdb retains in-frame clones only, with some absent. The data contain roughly 180,000 clones, roughly 82% of them singletons. Whole-study findings and limits: The classifier reportedly diagnosed cytomegalovirus status with high sensitivity and specificity.

V dropped 0 bases and J dropped 4; count of bases not matched to a gene: 9. This CDR3 is 17 amino acids long. Looked up from germline, CDR1 is SGHRS and CDR2 is YFSETQ. The sequence was obtained from a man younger than 35 in good health and CMV-seropositive. The sequencing sample was made of PBMCs. V is TRBV5-1 and J is TRBJ1-5, with TRBD1 identical over 8 bases. The CDR3 DNA is TGCGCCAGCAGCTTGGGGTCAGGGGGCGAGAGTAATCAGCCCCAGCATTTT. It is translated as CASSLGSGGESNQPQHF.